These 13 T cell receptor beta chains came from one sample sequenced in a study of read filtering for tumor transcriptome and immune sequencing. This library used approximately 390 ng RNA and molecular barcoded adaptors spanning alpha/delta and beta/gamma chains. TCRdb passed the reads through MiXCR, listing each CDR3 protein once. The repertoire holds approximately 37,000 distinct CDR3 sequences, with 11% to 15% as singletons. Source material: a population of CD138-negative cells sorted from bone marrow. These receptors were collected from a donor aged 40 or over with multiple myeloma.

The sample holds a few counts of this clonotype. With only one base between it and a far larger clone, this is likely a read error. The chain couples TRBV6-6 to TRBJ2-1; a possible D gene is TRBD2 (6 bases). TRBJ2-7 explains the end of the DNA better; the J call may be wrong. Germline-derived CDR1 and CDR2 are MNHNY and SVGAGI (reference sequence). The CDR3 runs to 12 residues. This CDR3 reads CASGQTSYEQYF. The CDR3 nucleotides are TGTGCCAGCGGTCAGACTAGCTACGAGCAGTACTTC.

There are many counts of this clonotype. In DNA, the CDR3 is TGTGCCAGCAGCCCAGGGGGCGGAGGTCCCGAGCAGTACTTC. It encodes CASSPGGGGPEQYF. This chain links TRBV7-9 with TRBJ2-7; 8 bases match TRBD1. J was trimmed by 6 bases and V by 5 bases; bases with no gene match: 9. The CDR3 is 14 amino acids. CDR1 is SEHNR, CDR2 FQNEAQ, per germline (reference sequence).

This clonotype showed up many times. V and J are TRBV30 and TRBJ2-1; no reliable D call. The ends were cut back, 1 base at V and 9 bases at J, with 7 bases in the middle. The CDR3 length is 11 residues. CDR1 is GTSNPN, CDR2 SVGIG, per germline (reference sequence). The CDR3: CAWSALGEQFF. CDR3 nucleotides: TGTGCCTGGAGTGCCCTCGGTGAGCAGTTCTTC.

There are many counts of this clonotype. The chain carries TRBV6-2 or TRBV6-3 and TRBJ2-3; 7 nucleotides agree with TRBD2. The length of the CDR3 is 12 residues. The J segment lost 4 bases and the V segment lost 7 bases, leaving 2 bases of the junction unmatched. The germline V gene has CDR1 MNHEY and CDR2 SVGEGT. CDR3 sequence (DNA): TGTGCCAGCAACGGGGGGTCAGATACGCAGTATTTT. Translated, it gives CASNGGSDTQYF.

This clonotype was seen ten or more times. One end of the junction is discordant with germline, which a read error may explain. CDR3 sequence: CASSSPGRGSGANVLIF. CDR3 DNA: TGTGCCAGCAGTTCGCCGGGACGAGGCTCTGGGGCCAACGTCCTGATTTTC. The chain recombines TRBV28 with TRBJ2-6; D may be TRBD1 or TRBD2 (5 bases each). Germline lookup yields CDR1 MDHEN and CDR2 SYDVKM. The CDR3 contains 17 residues.

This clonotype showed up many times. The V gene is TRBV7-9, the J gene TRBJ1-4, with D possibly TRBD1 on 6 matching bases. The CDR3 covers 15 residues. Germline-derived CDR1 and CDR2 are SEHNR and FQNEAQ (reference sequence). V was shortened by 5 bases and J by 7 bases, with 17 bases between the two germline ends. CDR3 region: CASSPTGTKSEKLFF. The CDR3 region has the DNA TGTGCCAGCAGCCCAACCGGGACAAAAAGTGAAAAACTGTTTTTT.

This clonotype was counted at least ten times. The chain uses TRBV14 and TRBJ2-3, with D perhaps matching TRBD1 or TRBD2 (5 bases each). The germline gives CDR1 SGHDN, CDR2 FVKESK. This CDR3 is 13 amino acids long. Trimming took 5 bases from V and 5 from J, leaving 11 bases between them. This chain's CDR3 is CASSEGTQDTQYF. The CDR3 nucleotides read TGTGCCAGCAGCGAGGGGACGCAAGATACGCAGTATTTT. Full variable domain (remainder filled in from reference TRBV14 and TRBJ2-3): EAGVTQFPSHSVIEKGQTVTLRCDPISGHDNLYWYRRVMGKEIKFLLHFVKESKQDESGMPNNRFLAERTGGTYSTLKVQPAELEDSGVYFCASSEGTQDTQYFGPGTRLTVL.

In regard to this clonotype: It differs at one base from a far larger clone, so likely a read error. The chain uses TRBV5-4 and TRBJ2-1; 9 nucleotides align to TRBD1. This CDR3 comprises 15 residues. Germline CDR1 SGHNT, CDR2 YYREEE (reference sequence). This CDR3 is CASSSPGQGLNEQSF. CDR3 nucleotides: TGTGCCAGCAGCTCGCCGGGACAGGGTCTGAATGAGCAGTCCTTC.

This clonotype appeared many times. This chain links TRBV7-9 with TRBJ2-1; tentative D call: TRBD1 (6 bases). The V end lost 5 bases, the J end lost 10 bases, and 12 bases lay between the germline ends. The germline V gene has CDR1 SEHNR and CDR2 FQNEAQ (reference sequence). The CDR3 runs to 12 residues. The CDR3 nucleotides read TGTGCCAGCAGCCCAACAGGGTACGAGCAGTTCTTC. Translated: CASSPTGYEQFF. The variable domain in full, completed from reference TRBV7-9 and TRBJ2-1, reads DTGVSQNPRHKITKRGQNVTFRCDPISEHNRLYWYRQTLGQGPEFLTYFQNEAQLEKSRLLSDRFSAERPKGSFSTLEIQRTEQGDSAMYLCASSPTGYEQFFGPGTRLTVL.

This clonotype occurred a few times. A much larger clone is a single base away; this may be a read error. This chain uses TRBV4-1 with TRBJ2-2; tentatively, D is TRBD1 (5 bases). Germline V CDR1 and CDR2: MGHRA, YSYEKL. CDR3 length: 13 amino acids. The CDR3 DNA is TGCGCCAGCGGCCAGGGCTGGACCGGGGAGCTGTTTTTT. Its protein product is CASGQGWTGELFF.

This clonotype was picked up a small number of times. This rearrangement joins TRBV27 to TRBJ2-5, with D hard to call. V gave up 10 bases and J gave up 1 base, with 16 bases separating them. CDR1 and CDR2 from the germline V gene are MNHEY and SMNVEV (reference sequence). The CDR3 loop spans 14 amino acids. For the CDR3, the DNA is TGTGCCACGAGAACCCTCGCCGTCCAAGAGACCCAGTACTTC. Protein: CATRTLAVQETQYF.

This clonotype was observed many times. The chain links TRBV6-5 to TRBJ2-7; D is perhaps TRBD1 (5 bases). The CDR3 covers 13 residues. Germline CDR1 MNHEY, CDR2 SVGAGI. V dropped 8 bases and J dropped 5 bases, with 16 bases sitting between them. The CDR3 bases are TGTGCCAGCGGAAGGACACCTGTGAACGAGCAGTACTTC. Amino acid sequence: CASGRTPVNEQYF.

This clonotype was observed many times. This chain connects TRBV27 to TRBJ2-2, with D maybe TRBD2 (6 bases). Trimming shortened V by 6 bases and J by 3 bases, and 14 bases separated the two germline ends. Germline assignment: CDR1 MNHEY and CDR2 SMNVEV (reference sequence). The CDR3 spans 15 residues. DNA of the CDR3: TGTGCCAGCAGGGAGGGTACCGGGTACACCGGGGAGCTGTTTTTT. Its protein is CASREGTGYTGELFF.